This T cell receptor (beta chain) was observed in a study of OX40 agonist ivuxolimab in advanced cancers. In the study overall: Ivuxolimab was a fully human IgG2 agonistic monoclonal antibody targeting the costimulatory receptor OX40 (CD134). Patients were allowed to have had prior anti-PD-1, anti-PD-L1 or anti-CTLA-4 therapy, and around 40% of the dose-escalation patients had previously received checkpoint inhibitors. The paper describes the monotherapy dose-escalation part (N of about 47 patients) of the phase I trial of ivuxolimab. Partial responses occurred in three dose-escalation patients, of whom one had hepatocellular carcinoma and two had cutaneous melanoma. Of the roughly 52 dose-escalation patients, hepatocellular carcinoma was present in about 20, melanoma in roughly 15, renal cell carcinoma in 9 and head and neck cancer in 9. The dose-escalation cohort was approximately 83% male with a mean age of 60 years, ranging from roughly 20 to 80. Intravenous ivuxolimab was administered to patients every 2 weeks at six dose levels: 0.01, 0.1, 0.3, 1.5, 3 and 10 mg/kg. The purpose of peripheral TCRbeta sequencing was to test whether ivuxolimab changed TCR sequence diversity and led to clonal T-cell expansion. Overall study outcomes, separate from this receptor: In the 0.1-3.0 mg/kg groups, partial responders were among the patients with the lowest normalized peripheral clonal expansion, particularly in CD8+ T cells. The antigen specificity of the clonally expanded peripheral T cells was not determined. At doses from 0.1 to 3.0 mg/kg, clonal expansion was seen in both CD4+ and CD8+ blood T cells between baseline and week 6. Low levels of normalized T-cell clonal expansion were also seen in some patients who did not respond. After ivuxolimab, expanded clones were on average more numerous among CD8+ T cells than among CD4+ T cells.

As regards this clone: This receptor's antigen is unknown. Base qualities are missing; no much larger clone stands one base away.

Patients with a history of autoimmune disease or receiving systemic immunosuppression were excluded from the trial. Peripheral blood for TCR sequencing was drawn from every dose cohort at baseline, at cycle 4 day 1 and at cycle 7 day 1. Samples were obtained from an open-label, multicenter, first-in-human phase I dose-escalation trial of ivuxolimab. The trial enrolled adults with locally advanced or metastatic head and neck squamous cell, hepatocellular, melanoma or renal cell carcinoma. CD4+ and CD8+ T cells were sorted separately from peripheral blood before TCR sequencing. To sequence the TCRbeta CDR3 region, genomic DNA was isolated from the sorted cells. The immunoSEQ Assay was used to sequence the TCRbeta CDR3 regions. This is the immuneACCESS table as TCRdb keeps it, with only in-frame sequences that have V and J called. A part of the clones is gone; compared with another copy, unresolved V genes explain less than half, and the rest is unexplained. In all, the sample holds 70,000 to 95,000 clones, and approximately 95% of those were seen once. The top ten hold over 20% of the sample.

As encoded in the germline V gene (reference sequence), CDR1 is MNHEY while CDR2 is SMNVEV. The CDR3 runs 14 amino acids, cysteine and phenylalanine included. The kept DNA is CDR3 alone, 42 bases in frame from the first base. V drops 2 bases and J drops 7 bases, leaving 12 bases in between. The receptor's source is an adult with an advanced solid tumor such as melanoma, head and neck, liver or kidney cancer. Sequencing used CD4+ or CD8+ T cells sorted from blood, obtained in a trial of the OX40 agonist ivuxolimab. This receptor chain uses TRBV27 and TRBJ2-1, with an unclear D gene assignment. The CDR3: CASSLESPLNEQFF. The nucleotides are TGTGCCAGCAGTTTAGAATCGCCACTGAATGAGCAGTTCTTC.